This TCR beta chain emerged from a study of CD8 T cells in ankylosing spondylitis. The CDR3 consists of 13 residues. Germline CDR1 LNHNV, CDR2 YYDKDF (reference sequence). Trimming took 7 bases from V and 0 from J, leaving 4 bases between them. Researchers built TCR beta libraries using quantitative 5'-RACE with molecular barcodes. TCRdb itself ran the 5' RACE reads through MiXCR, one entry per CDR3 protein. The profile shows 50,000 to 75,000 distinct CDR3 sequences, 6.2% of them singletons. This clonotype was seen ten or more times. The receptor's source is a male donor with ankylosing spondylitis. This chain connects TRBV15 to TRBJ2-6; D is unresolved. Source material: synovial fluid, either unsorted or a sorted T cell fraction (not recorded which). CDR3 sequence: CATTPSGANVLTF. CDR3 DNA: TGTGCCACCACCCCCTCTGGGGCCAACGTCCTGACTTTC.